This entry lists 7 T cell receptor beta chains sequenced from one sample in a study of cytomegalovirus exposure and HLA in healthy donors. PCR involved 60 Vbeta and 13 Jbeta primers. Only in-frame clones appear in the TCRdb table, and some are missing; sequencing was by immunoSEQ multiplex PCR. Of about 140,000 clones in the sample, about 76% were seen once. Sample: PBMCs. These receptors came from a female donor in good health and CMV-seronegative.

This chain uses TRBV5-4 with TRBJ2-1; tentative D call: TRBD2 (5 bases). This CDR3 region has 13 residues. V was cut by 5 bases and J by 0 bases, with 6 bases left in between. The germline V gene encodes CDR1 SGHNT and CDR2 YYREEE (reference sequence). CDR3 bases: TGTGCCAGCAGTCGGGACTCCTACAATGAGCAGTTCTTC. Its protein product is CASSRDSYNEQFF. Full variable domain (outside the CDR3, taken from reference TRBV5-4 and TRBJ2-1): ETGVTQSPTHLIKTRGQQVTLRCSSQSGHNTVSWYQQALGQGPQFIFQYYREEENGRGNFPPRFSGLQFPNYSSELNVNALELDDSALYLCASSRDSYNEQFFGPGTRLTVL.

The chain employs TRBV18 and TRBJ2-5, with 7 bases matching TRBD1. Germline lookup yields CDR1 KGHSH and CDR2 LQKENI. The CDR3 is made up of 14 amino acids. Trimming removed 0 bases from V and 5 bases from J; junction bases left unmatched: 3. The CDR3 DNA reads as TGTGCCAGCTCACCACCGATGGACAGGGAGACCCAGTACTTC. The encoded protein is CASSPPMDRETQYF.

The CDR3 DNA reads as TGTGCCAGTAGTAACCCCAGGGATGGTAGCAATCAGCCCCAGCATTTT. Translated, it gives CASSNPRDGSNQPQHF. V is TRBV19 and J is TRBJ1-5; D is perhaps TRBD1 (5 bases). The CDR3 runs 16 residues. Looked up from germline, CDR1 is LNHDA and CDR2 is SQIVND (reference sequence). V dropped 4 bases and J dropped 0 bases, with 13 bases sitting between them. The whole variable domain, filled in from reference TRBV19 and TRBJ1-5, reads DGGITQSPKYLFRKEGQNVTLSCEQNLNHDAMYWYRQDPGQGLRLIYYSQIVNDFQKGDIAEGYSVSREKKESFPLTVTSAQKNPTAFYLCASSNPRDGSNQPQHFGDGTRLSIL.

This clone has just a few counts. The J gene is TRBJ2-5, the V gene TRBV30; a weak D match, TRBD1 (5 bases). Looked up from germline, CDR1 is GTSNPN and CDR2 is SVGIG (reference sequence). This CDR3 is built from 15 residues. The V gene lost 1 base and the J gene lost 1 base, with 13 bases spanning the gap. The CDR3 here is CAWSGRARAQETQYF. For the CDR3, the DNA is TGTGCCTGGAGTGGTAGGGCCAGGGCCCAAGAGACCCAGTACTTC.

The chain couples TRBV11-3 to TRBJ2-1, with unresolved D. Trimming removed 3 bases at V and 6 bases at J, with 9 bases between. Germline lookup yields CDR1 SGHNT and CDR2 YENEEA. The CDR3 runs 13 residues. CDR3 sequence reads: CASSFPSLNEQFF. The CDR3 nucleotides read TGTGCCAGCAGCTTCCCCTCCCTCAATGAGCAGTTCTTC.

The V call is TRBV2, the J call TRBJ2-1; tentative D call: TRBD2 (5 bases). This CDR3 is built from 11 residues. The V end was cut by 7 bases, the J end by 7 bases, with 8 bases between. Germline values: CDR1 SNHLY, CDR2 FYNNEI. This CDR3 is CASIRGNEQFF. The DNA for the CDR3 is TGTGCCAGCATCCGAGGGAATGAGCAGTTCTTC. Combining the CDR3 with reference TRBV2 and TRBJ2-1 gives the whole variable domain EPEVTQTPSHQVTQMGQEVILRCVPISNHLYFYWYRQILGQKVEFLVSFYNNEISEKSEIFDDQFSVERPDGSNFTLKIRSTKLEDSAMYFCASIRGNEQFFGPGTRLTVL.

The chain recombines TRBV29-1 with TRBJ2-7; weak D call: TRBD1 (6 bases). The germline V gene encodes CDR1 SQVTM and CDR2 ANQGSEA. The CDR3 has 13 amino acids. V dropped 4 bases and J dropped 6 bases, with 16 bases sitting between them. CDR3 loop: CSVAGTRGPEQYF. In DNA form, the CDR3 reads TGCAGCGTTGCGGGGACACGGGGCCCCGAGCAGTACTTC.